The clone carrying this TCR beta chain was seen only once. This record comes from a study of OX40 agonist ivuxolimab in advanced cancers. Trimming took 0 bases from V and 5 from J, leaving 11 bases between them. CDR1 and CDR2 (germline): SGHRS, YFSETQ. The CDR3 is made up of 15 amino acids. The data were produced by immunoSEQ multiplex PCR, yet TCRdb's version contains in-frame clones alone and is incomplete. Of tens of thousands of clones in the sample, more than 75% were seen once. The V and J genes are TRBV5-1 and TRBJ1-4; D gene ambiguous. This material consisted of CD4+ or CD8+ T cells sorted from blood, taken in a trial of the OX40 agonist ivuxolimab. The source is an adult with an advanced solid tumor such as melanoma, head and neck, liver or kidney cancer. The CDR3 is CASSLVGQLNEKLFF. DNA of the CDR3: TGCGCCAGCAGCTTGGTAGGCCAGTTAAATGAAAAACTGTTTTTT.